Each of the 10 T cell receptor beta chains below was sequenced from the same sample in a study of blood T cell repertoires in COVID-19 (dated by TCRdb to 2020 to 2021). Libraries were built with the immunoSEQ multiplex PCR assay. TCRdb limited this immuneACCESS table to in-frame rearrangements with V and J called. A share of clones is missing; checked studies link under half to unresolved V genes, and the rest is unexplained. The sample contains 300,000 to 400,000 clones, 88% of them found a single time. The ten largest clones capture around 0.95% of the sample. What was sequenced was PBMCs or T cells enriched from blood (not recorded which). These TCRs come from a woman in her twenties or thirties with acute COVID-19.

This clone was observed once. This chain uses TRBV10-3 with TRBJ2-1; 9 nucleotides line up with TRBD2. V lost 4 bases, J lost 8 bases, and 9 bases stayed unmatched. The CDR3 is 15 amino acids. CDR1 is ENHRY and CDR2 is SYGVKD in the germline V gene. The CDR3 DNA sequence: TGTGCCATCAGTGTACGCGGGGGGGCGATTGATGAGCAGTTCTTC. Translated: CAISVRGGAIDEQFF.

The V gene is TRBV29-1, the J gene TRBJ2-3, with 12 positions matching TRBD2. This CDR3 contains 17 residues. Germline loops: CDR1 SQVTM, CDR2 ANQGSEA. The V gene end was trimmed by 4 bases and the J gene end by 3 bases; junction bases not matched to a gene: 11. CDR3 protein: CSVVRWLAGGETDTQYF. The DNA of the CDR3 is TGCAGCGTTGTCAGATGGCTAGCGGGGGGGGAGACAGATACGCAGTATTTT.

V is TRBV29-1 and J is TRBJ2-3; D is unresolved. The CDR3 extends over 13 amino acids. CDR1 is SQVTM and CDR2 is ANQGSEA in the germline V gene. V lost 8 bases to trimming and J lost 2 bases, with 14 bases between them. CDR3 in DNA: TGCAGCTTCGAGCCCGGGTTCACAGATACGCAGTATTTT. This codes for CSFEPGFTDTQYF.

V is TRBV19 and J is TRBJ2-3; 11 bases line up with TRBD1. The CDR3 is 16 residues long. J gave up 5 bases and V 0 bases, and 4 bases lay outside the gene matches. In germline, CDR1 is LNHDA, CDR2 SQIVND (reference sequence). CDR3 nucleotides: TGTGCCAGTAGTATAGACCCGGACAGGGGGCAAGATACGCAGTATTTT. Its translation: CASSIDPDRGQDTQYF.

The V gene is TRBV4-1, the J gene TRBJ1-6; TRBD1 matches 8 bases. There are 19 residues in the CDR3. Losses at the gene ends were 0 bases for V and 0 bases for J; bases not matched to a gene: 7. Per the germline V gene, CDR1 is MGHRA and CDR2 is YSYEKL. The CDR3 here is CASSQDYRQGSSYNSPLHF. The CDR3 DNA is TGCGCCAGCAGCCAAGATTACCGACAGGGGAGCTCCTATAATTCACCCCTCCACTTT.

The chain recombines TRBV29-1 with TRBJ1-2; no reliable D call. The CDR3 is 14 residues long. Germline V CDR1 and CDR2: SQVTM, ANQGSEA. Between the trimmed V and J ends, which lost 6 bases and 4 bases, there was a span of 18 bases. The CDR3 reads CSVLAGSAIYGYTF. The CDR3 DNA reads TGCAGCGTGTTGGCCGGGTCCGCGATCTATGGCTACACCTTC.

This chain links TRBV6-2 or TRBV6-3 with TRBJ1-1; D gene unclear. With 5 bases removed from V and 0 bases from J, the gap between germline ends came to 7 bases. Germline CDR1 and CDR2: MNHEY and SVGEGT. CDR3 size: 13 residues. The CDR3 is CASSTSMNTEAFF. The DNA for the CDR3 is TGTGCCAGCAGTACGAGCATGAACACTGAAGCTTTCTTT.

The chain couples TRBV5-8 to TRBJ1-1; D remains unclear. Trimming removed 4 bases at V and 8 bases at J, with 12 bases between. The CDR3 contains 12 residues. Germline V lookup: CDR1 SGHTS, CDR2 YDEGEE. CDR3: CASSPQQIEAFF. The CDR3 bases are TGTGCCAGCAGCCCCCAACAGATCGAAGCTTTCTTT.

This chain connects TRBV6-4 to TRBJ1-6; D is perhaps TRBD1 (5 bases). V was trimmed by 4 bases and J by 7 bases, leaving 11 bases between them. The CDR3 runs 14 residues. Per germline, CDR1 MRHNA and CDR2 SNTAGT. CDR3: CASSARGGNSPLHF. DNA for the CDR3: TGTGCCAGCAGTGCCCGGGGGGGAAATTCACCCCTCCACTTT.

About this clone itself: Other DNA sequences in this sample translate to the same CDR3. This sequence joins TRBV4-1 and TRBJ2-7; 11 nucleotides match TRBD1. V lost 2 bases and J lost 4; bases outside the gene matches: 4. Germline CDR1 is MGHRA and CDR2 is YSYEKL. This CDR3 is built from 15 residues. CDR3 DNA: TGCGCCAGCAGCCAACGGACAGGGGGCACGTACGAGCAGTACTTC. Translation gives CASSQRTGGTYEQYF.